The 14 T cell receptor beta chains reported below all come from one sample, sequenced in a study of blood T cell repertoires in COVID-19. Some clones are missing from TCRdb's copy, which holds only in-frame ones; the method was immunoSEQ multiplex PCR. The sample records approximately 220,000 clones, approximately 90% being singletons. Sequencing was carried out using peripheral blood. The origin of the receptors is a man aged 50 to 60 with acute or convalescent COVID-19.

This rearrangement joins TRBV18 to TRBJ2-7; TRBD1 matches at 9 bases. The CDR3 is 16 residues long. Germline V CDR1 and CDR2: KGHSH, LQKENI. J gave up 1 base and V 6 bases, and 10 bases lay outside the gene matches. CDR3: CASSGTGTGISYEQYF. The CDR3 DNA follows: TGTGCCAGCTCCGGAACCGGGACAGGGATATCCTACGAGCAGTACTTC.

The chain combines TRBV2 with TRBJ2-1; no reliable D call. Trimming took off 10 bases at V and 7 bases at J, with 23 bases between the two ends. This CDR3 has 15 amino acids. Germline-derived CDR1 and CDR2 are SNHLY and FYNNEI. In nucleotides, the CDR3 is TGTGCCACCAGAGAGGAACTACGTACTACAAATGAGCAGTTCTTC. Encoded protein: CATREELRTTNEQFF.

Ten or more counts support this clone. The rearrangement uses TRBV15 and TRBJ2-1; 7 bases are shared with TRBD2. This CDR3 has 15 amino acids. The V segment lost 3 bases and the J segment 7 bases; nucleotides outside the gene matches: 9. Germline V CDR1 and CDR2: LNHNV, YYDKDF (reference sequence). The CDR3 nucleotides read TGTGCCACCAGCAGTGGAACTAGCGCAGCGAATGAGCAGTTCTTC. Translation: CATSSGTSAANEQFF.

The V gene is TRBV11-2, the J gene TRBJ2-1; TRBD2 matches at 8 bases. Germline CDR1 SGHAT, CDR2 FQNNGV. V dropped 2 bases and J dropped 5; count of bases not matched to a gene: 5. The CDR3 covers 15 residues. CDR3 region: CASSLFTSGDNEQFF. The DNA for the CDR3 is TGTGCCAGCAGCTTATTCACTAGCGGCGACAATGAGCAGTTCTTC. The full variable domain, its missing parts supplied by reference TRBV11-2 and TRBJ2-1, is EAGVAQSPRYKIIEKRQSVAFWCNPISGHATLYWYQQILGQGPKLLIQFQNNGVVDDSQLPKDRFSAERLKGVDSTLKIQPAKLEDSAVYLCASSLFTSGDNEQFFGPGTRLTVL.

The chain links TRBV6-5 to TRBJ1-2; the match to TRBD1 covers 9 bases. The J segment lost 5 bases and the V segment lost 3 bases, leaving 10 bases of the junction unmatched. CDR1 is MNHEY, CDR2 SVGAGI, per germline. The CDR3 sequence is 16 residues long. The DNA for the CDR3 is TGTGCCAGCAGTTATTCCCGGACAGGGGCGAGGTATGGCTACACCTTC. Protein sequence: CASSYSRTGARYGYTF.

CDR3: CASSAEGTGSLGYTF. CDR3 bases: TGCGCCAGCAGCGCGGAAGGGACAGGGAGTCTTGGCTACACCTTC. The chain joins TRBV5-1 to TRBJ1-2, with TRBD1 identical over 9 bases. Germline CDR1 and CDR2: SGHRS and YFSETQ. With V trimmed by 4 bases and J by 7 bases, 11 bases remained unmatched. The CDR3 runs 15 residues.

The chain combines TRBV9 with TRBJ2-3; D is unclear. The CDR3 is made up of 14 amino acids. Per the germline V gene, CDR1 is SGDLS and CDR2 is YYNGEE. Between the trimmed V and J ends, which lost 2 bases and 2 bases, there was a span of 9 bases. The CDR3 loop reads CASSVLAATDTQYF. The CDR3 coding sequence is TGTGCCAGCAGCGTCCTTGCGGCCACAGATACGCAGTATTTT.

This clone was recorded once. The chain combines TRBV6-2 or TRBV6-3 with TRBJ1-1; D call uncertain. V lost 1 base to trimming and J lost 3 bases, with 6 bases between them. Germline V gene lookup returns CDR1 MNHEY and CDR2 SVGEGT. The CDR3 extends over 13 amino acids. The DNA for the CDR3 is TGTGCCAGCAGTTACTGGGCTGACACTGAAGCTTTCTTT. It yields the protein CASSYWADTEAFF.

The J gene is TRBJ1-6, the V gene TRBV7-9, with unresolved D. V was clipped by 2 bases and J by 6 bases, with 14 bases between them. CDR1 is SEHNR and CDR2 is FQNEAQ in the germline V gene (reference sequence). The CDR3 is 16 residues long. CDR3 nucleotides: TGTGCCAGCAGCTTATACCTTCTCCGGGGTAATTCACCCCTCCACTTT. Protein: CASSLYLLRGNSPLHF.

V usage is TRBV30 and J usage is TRBJ2-6; the match to TRBD1 covers 7 bases. CDR3 size: 17 residues. Germline-derived CDR1 and CDR2 are GTSNPN and SVGIG (reference sequence). The junction had 7 bases not matched to a gene; V was cut back by 2 bases and J by 0 bases. Written as DNA, the CDR3 is TGTGCCTGGAGTTTAGGGACAGTTAGCTCTGGGGCCAACGTCCTGACTTTC. Protein: CAWSLGTVSSGANVLTF.

This rearrangement joins TRBV7-9 to TRBJ2-7; 7 bases match TRBD1. This CDR3 spans 13 amino acids. Germline CDR1 reads SEHNR; CDR2 reads FQNEAQ (reference sequence). V gave up 3 bases and J gave up 6 bases; unmatched junction bases: 5. CDR3 sequence reads: CASSLRGLGEQYF. DNA of the CDR3: TGTGCCAGCAGCTTGAGGGGGCTCGGCGAGCAGTACTTC.

The chain combines TRBV6-4 with TRBJ2-1, with 11 bases matching TRBD2. The J segment lost 7 bases and the V segment lost 1 base, leaving 3 bases of the junction unmatched. Germline loops: CDR1 MRHNA, CDR2 SNTAGT. CDR3 length: 15 residues. Written as DNA, the CDR3 is TGTGCCAGCAGTGACTATAGCGGGGGGGGAAATGAGCAGTTCTTC. It encodes CASSDYSGGGNEQFF.

The chain recombines TRBV13 with TRBJ2-7; D uncertain. CDR1 is PRHDT and CDR2 is FYEKMQ in the germline V gene (reference sequence). V was shortened by 5 bases and J by 1 base, with 9 bases between the two germline ends. The CDR3 is 13 amino acids. The CDR3 nucleotides are TGTGCCAGCAGCCCCTATCCATCCTACGAGCAGTACTTC. It encodes CASSPYPSYEQYF.

This chain's CDR3 is CAIMETTLGNTEAFF. The DNA of the CDR3 is TGTGCCATCATGGAAACTACCCTAGGGAACACTGAAGCTTTCTTT. The rearrangement uses TRBV10-3 and TRBJ1-1; D gene uncertain. CDR1 and CDR2 from the germline V gene are ENHRY and SYGVKD. The CDR3 has 15 amino acids. V gave up 7 bases and J gave up 1 base, with 16 bases separating them.